The TCR beta chain described here comes from a study of OX40 agonist ivuxolimab in advanced cancers. Study context: Each patient was given ivuxolimab into a vein every 2 weeks, at 0.01 to 10 mg/kg.

Repertoires were generated with immunoSEQ multiplex PCR, while TCRdb's copy carries only in-frame clones and drops some. The sample consists of 65,000 to 75,000 clones, about four fifths of them appearing once. This clone came up once. Antigen specificity is unknown. Study conclusions and caveats: On average, a greater number of expanded clones characterised CD8+ T cells relative to CD4+.

Germline lookup yields CDR1 SNHLY and CDR2 FYNNEI. This CDR3 is 17 amino acids long. J gave up 2 bases and V 6 bases, and 10 bases lay outside the gene matches. Sampled blood was obtained at baseline, cycle 4 day 1, and cycle 7 day 1. The genes are TRBV2 and TRBJ2-5; 12 positions agree with TRBD1. The sequence was collected from an adult with an advanced solid tumor such as melanoma, head and neck, liver or kidney cancer. This specimen consisted of CD4+ or CD8+ T cells sorted from blood, obtained in a trial of the OX40 agonist ivuxolimab. CDR3 DNA: TGTGCCAGCAGCCGGGGGACAGGGGGCGGGGTGCAAGAGACCCAGTACTTC. It translates to CASSRGTGGGVQETQYF.